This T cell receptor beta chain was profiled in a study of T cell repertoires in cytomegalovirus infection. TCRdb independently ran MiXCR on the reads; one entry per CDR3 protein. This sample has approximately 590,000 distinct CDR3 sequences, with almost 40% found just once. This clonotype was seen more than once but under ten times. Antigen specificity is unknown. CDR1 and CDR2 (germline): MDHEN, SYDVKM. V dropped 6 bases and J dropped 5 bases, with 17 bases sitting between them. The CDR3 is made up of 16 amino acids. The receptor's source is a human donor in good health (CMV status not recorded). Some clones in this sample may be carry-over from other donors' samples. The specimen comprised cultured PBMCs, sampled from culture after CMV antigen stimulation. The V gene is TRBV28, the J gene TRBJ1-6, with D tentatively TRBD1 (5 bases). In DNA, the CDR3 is TGTGCCAGCAGAAAGGAGCGGGGACGGGATAATTCACCCCTCCACTTT. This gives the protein CASRKERGRDNSPLHF.